This T cell receptor (beta chain) was profiled in a study of T cell responses to AZD1222 COVID-19 vaccine. CDR3 length: 15 residues. Germline CDR1 is MNHEY and CDR2 is SVGEGT. Trimming removed 6 bases from V and 6 bases from J, with 18 bases in between. Profiled with immunoSEQ multiplex PCR; TCRdb holds only in-frame clones, not every one. The table shows around 130,000 clones, with around nine tenths occurring only once. The sequenced sample was peripheral blood, obtained on day 0 of AZD1222 vaccination. The sequence derives from an adult in good health. The chain couples TRBV6-2 or TRBV6-3 to TRBJ1-5, with D uncertain. This CDR3 is CASSLHPPPVQPQHF. The CDR3, as DNA: TGTGCCAGCAGCCTCCACCCCCCGCCAGTTCAGCCCCAGCATTTT.